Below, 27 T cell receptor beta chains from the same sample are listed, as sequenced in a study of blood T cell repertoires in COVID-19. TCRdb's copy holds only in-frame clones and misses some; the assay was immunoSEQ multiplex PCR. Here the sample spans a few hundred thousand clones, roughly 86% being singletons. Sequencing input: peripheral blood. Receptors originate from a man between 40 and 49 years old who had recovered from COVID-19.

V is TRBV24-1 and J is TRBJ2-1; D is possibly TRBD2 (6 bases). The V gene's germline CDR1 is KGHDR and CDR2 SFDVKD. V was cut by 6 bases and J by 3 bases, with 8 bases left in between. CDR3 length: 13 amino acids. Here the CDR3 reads CATSSGLYNEQFF. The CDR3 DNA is TGTGCCACCAGTTCGGGACTCTACAATGAGCAGTTCTTC.

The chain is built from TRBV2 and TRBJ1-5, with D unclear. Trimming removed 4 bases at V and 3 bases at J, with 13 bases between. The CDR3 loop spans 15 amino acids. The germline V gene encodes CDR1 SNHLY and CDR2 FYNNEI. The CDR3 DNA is TGTGCCAGCAGTGTTCGGTCCGTGTTCAATCAGCCCCAGCATTTT. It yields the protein CASSVRSVFNQPQHF.

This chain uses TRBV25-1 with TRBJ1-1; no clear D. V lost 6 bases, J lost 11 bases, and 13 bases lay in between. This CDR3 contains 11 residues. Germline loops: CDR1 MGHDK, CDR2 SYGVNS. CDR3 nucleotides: TGTGCCAGCAGGGCGGGATTCGGGGCTTTCTTT. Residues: CASRAGFGAFF.

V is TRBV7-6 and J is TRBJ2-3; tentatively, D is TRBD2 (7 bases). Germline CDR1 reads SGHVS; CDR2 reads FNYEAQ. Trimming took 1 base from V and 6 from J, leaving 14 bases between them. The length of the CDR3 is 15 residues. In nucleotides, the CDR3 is TGTGCCAGCAGCTTAGGGTTCCGGGGGGCTGATACGCAGTATTTT. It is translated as CASSLGFRGADTQYF. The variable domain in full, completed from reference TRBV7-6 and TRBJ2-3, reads GAGVSQSPRYKVTKRGQDVALRCDPISGHVSLYWYRQALGQGPEFLTYFNYEAQQDKSGLPNDRFSAERPEGSISTLTIQRTEQRDSAMYRCASSLGFRGADTQYFGPGTRLTVL.

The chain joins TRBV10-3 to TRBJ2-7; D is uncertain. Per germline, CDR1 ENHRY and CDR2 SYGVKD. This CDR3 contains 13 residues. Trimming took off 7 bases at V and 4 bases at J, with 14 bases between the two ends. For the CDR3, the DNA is TGTGCCATCACCCGCGCCCCCGATTACGAGCAGTACTTC. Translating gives CAITRAPDYEQYF.

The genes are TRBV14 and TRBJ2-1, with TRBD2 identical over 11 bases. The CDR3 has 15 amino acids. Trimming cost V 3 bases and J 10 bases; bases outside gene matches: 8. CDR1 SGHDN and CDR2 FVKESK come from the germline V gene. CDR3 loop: CASSHIAGGGSEQFF. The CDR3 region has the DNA TGTGCCAGCAGCCACATAGCGGGAGGGGGTTCAGAGCAGTTCTTC.

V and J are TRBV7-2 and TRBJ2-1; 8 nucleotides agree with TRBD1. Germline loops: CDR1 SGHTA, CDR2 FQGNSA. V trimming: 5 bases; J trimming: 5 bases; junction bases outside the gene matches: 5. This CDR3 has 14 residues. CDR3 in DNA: TGTGCCAGCAGCCCAGGGGGCAGTCACAATGAGCAGTTCTTC. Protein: CASSPGGSHNEQFF.

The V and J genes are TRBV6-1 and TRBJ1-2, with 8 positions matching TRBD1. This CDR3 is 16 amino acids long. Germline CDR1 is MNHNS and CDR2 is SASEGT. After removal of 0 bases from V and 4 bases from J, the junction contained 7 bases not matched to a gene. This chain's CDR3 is CASSEARRTGTYGYTF. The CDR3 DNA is TGTGCCAGCAGTGAAGCGCGGAGGACAGGGACCTATGGCTACACCTTC.

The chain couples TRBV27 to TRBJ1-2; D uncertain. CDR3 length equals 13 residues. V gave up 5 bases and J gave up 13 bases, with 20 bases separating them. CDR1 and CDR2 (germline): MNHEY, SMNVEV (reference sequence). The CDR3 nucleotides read TGTGCCAGCAGTCTCACCCCCCCAAGCGGGTTCACCTTC. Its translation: CASSLTPPSGFTF.

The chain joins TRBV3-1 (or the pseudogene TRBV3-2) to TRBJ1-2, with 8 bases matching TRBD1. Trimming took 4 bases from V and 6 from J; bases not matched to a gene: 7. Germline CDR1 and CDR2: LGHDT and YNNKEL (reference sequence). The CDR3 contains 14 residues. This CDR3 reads CASSRGQGVNGYTF. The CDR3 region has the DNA TGTGCCAGCAGCCGTGGACAGGGTGTCAATGGCTACACCTTC.

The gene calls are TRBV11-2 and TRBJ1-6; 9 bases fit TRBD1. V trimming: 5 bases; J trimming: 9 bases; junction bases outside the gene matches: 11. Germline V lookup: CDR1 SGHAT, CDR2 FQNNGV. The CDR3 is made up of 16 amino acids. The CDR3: CASSDTTGGYFSPLHF. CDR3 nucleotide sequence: TGTGCCAGCAGCGATACGACAGGGGGGTATTTTTCACCCCTCCACTTT. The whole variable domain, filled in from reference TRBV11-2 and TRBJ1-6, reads EAGVAQSPRYKIIEKRQSVAFWCNPISGHATLYWYQQILGQGPKLLIQFQNNGVVDDSQLPKDRFSAERLKGVDSTLKIQPAKLEDSAVYLCASSDTTGGYFSPLHFGNGTRLTVT.

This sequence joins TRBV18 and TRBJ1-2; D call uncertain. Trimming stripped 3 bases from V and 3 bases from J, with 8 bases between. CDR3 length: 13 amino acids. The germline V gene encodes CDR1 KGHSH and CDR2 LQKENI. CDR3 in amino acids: CASSPGADYGYTF. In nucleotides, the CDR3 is TGTGCCAGCTCACCCGGAGCGGACTATGGCTACACCTTC.

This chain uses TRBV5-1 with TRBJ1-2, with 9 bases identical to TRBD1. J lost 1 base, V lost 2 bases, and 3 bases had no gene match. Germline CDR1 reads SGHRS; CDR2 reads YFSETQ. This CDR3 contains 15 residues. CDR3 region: CASSLTGGGNYGYTF. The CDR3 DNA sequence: TGCGCCAGCAGCTTAACAGGGGGCGGTAACTATGGCTACACCTTC.

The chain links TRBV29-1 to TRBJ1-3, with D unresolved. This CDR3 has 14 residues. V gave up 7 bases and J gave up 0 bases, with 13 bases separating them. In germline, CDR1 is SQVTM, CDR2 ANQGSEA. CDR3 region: CSAAHTFSGNTIYF. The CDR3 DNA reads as TGCAGCGCCGCCCACACATTCTCTGGAAACACCATATATTTT.

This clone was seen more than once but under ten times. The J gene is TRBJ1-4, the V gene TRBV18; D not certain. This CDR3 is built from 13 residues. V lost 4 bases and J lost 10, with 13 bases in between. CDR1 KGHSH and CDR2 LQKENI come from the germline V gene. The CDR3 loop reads CASSRQSPGKLFF. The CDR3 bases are TGTGCCAGCTCACGGCAAAGCCCAGGAAAACTGTTTTTT. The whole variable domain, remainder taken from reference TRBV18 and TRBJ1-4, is NAGVMQNPRHLVRRRGQEARLRCSPMKGHSHVYWYRQLPEEGLKFMVYLQKENIIDESGMPKERFSAEFPKEGPSILRIQQVVRGDSAAYFCASSRQSPGKLFFGSGTQLSVL.

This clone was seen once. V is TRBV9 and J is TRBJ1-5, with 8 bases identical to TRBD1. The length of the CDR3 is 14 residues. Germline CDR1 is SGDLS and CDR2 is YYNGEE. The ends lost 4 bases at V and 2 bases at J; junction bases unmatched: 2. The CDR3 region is CASSSTGGNQPQHF. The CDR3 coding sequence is TGTGCCAGCAGCTCGACAGGGGGCAATCAGCCCCAGCATTTT.

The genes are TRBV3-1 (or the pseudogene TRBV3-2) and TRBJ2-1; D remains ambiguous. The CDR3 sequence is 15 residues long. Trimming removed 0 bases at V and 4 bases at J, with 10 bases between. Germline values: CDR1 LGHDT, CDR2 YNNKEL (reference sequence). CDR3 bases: TGTGCCAGCAGCCAAGATGCAGTGGCTTACAATGAGCAGTTCTTC. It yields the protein CASSQDAVAYNEQFF.

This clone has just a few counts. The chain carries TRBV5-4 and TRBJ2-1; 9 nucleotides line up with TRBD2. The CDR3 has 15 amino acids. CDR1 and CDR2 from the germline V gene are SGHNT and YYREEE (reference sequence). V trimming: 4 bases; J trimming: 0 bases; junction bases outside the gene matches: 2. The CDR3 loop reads CASSLAGFSYNEQFF. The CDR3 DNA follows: TGTGCCAGCAGCCTAGCGGGATTCTCCTACAATGAGCAGTTCTTC.

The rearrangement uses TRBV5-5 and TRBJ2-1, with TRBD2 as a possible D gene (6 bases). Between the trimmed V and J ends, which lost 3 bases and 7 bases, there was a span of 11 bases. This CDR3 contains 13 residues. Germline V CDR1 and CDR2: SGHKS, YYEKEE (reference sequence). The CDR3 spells CASSSTGRNEQFF. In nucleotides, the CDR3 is TGTGCCAGCAGCTCTACCGGGAGAAATGAGCAGTTCTTC.

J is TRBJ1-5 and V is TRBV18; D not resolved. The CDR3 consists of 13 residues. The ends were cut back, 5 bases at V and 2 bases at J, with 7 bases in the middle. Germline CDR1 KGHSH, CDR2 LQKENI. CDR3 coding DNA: TGTGCCAGCTCAGCGGAACGCAATCAGCCCCAGCATTTT. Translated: CASSAERNQPQHF.

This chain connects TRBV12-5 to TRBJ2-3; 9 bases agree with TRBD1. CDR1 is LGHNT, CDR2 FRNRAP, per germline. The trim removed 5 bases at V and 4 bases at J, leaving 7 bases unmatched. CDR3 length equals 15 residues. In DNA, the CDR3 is TGTGCTAGTGGTCCGGGACAGGGAAGAGCAGATACGCAGTATTTT. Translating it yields CASGPGQGRADTQYF.

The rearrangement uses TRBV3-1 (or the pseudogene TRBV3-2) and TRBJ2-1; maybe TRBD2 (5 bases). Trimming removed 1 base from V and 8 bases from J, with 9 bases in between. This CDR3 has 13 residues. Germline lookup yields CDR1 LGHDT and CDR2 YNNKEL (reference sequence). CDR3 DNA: TGTGCCAGCAGCCAAGTCCTAGCCGATGAGCAGTTCTTC. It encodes CASSQVLADEQFF.

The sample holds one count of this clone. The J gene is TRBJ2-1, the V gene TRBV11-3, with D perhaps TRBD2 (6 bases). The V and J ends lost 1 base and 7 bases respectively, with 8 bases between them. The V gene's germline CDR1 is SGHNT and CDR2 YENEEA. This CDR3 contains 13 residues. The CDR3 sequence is CASSLGGENEQFF. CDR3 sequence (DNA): TGTGCCAGCAGCTTAGGGGGGGAGAATGAGCAGTTCTTC.

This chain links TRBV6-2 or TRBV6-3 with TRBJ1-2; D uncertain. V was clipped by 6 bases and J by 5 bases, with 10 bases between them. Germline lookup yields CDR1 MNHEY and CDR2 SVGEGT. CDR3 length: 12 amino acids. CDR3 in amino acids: CASSQVGYGYTF. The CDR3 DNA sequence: TGTGCCAGCAGCCAAGTCGGGTATGGCTACACCTTC.

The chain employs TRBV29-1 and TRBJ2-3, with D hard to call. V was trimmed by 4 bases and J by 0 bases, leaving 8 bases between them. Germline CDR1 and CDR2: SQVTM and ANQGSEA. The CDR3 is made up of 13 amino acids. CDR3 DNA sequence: TGCAGCGTTGTGAGTGCTAGCACAGATACGCAGTATTTT. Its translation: CSVVSASTDTQYF.

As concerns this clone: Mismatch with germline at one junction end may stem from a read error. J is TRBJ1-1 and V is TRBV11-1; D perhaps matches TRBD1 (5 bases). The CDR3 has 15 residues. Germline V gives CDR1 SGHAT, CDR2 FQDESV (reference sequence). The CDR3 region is CASSESQVGNAEAFF. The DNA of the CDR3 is TGTGCCAGCAGCGAGTCACAGGTGGGGAACGCTGAAGCTTTCTTT.

This chain's CDR3 is CASRGTNQPQHF. CDR3 in DNA: TGTGCCAGCAGGGGGACTAATCAGCCCCAGCATTTT. This sequence joins TRBV6-5 and TRBJ1-5, with D perhaps matching TRBD1 (5 bases). Trimming removed 6 bases at V and 4 bases at J, with 7 bases between. The CDR3 is 12 amino acids. Per germline, CDR1 MNHEY and CDR2 SVGAGI.